This T cell receptor (beta chain) stems from a study of a mutant IDH1 vaccine in newly diagnosed glioma. Across the whole study: In some groups vaccination began 4-6 weeks post-radiotherapy; others received it with temozolomide.

A note on this clone: As yet, its antigen is unknown.

Trimming left V 7 bases short and J 10 bases short, with 17 bases between. This CDR3 is 13 amino acids long. Germline loops: CDR1 ENHRY, CDR2 SYGVKD. Noted time point: week 11, during vaccination. What each vaccine dose contained was 300 ug of mutant IDH1 20-mer peptide, accompanied by topical imiquimod. Assay used: immunoSEQ multiplex PCR; TCRdb lists only in-frame clones, some missing. The sample contains about 24,000 clones, 65% to 80% of which appear only once. The TCR sequence derives from a man aged 40-55 years with glioma. Specimen: PBMCs, collected from a glioma patient whose treatment included an IDH1 peptide vaccine. The J gene is TRBJ2-1, the V gene TRBV10-3, with D possibly matching TRBD1 (6 bases). In DNA, the CDR3 is TGTGCCATCACAGGGGCTTCGAGGGGCGAGCAGTTCTTC. Its translation is CAITGASRGEQFF.